The 13 T cell receptor beta chains below all came from one sample that was sequenced in a study of blood T cell repertoires in COVID-19. Method: immunoSEQ multiplex PCR; TCRdb's copy keeps in-frame clones and lacks some. The sample shows 200,000 to 250,000 clones, 70% to 90% of them seen only once. Sequencing used peripheral blood. The receptor source for this set is a middle-aged man with acute or convalescent COVID-19.

This clone turned up a few times. This chain links TRBV30 with TRBJ1-1, with a tentative D call TRBD1 (5 bases). The CDR3 contains 13 residues. Germline lookup yields CDR1 GTSNPN and CDR2 SVGIG (reference sequence). V was pared by 0 bases and J by 2 bases, with 7 bases between. The CDR3 DNA reads as TGTGCCTGGAGTGTAGACAGTAACACTGAAGCTTTCTTT. Protein: CAWSVDSNTEAFF.

This chain joins TRBV7-9 and TRBJ2-7, with TRBD1 identical over 11 bases. The CDR3 contains 13 residues. J gave up 6 bases and V 11 bases, and 9 bases lay outside the gene matches. From germline, CDR1 is SEHNR and CDR2 FQNEAQ (reference sequence). The CDR3 protein is CASQGQGGREQYF. In nucleotides, the CDR3 is TGTGCCTCGCAGGGACAGGGGGGGCGCGAGCAGTACTTC. Full variable domain (rest looked up from reference TRBV7-9 and TRBJ2-7): DTGVSQNPRHKITKRGQNVTFRCDPISEHNRLYWYRQTLGQGPEFLTYFQNEAQLEKSRLLSDRFSAERPKGSFSTLEIQRTEQGDSAMYLCASQGQGGREQYFGPGTRLTVT.

This clone was picked up a small number of times. The chain uses TRBV5-1 and TRBJ2-2, with 8 bases identical to TRBD2. CDR1 and CDR2 from the germline V gene are SGHRS and YFSETQ. This CDR3 region has 15 residues. Trimming removed 3 bases from V and 5 bases from J; junction bases left unmatched: 6. This chain's CDR3 is CASSSQAGGTGELFF. CDR3 coding DNA: TGCGCCAGCAGCTCCCAGGCGGGGGGAACCGGGGAGCTGTTTTTT. The full variable domain, with the rest looked up from reference TRBV5-1 and TRBJ2-2, is KAGVTQTPRYLIKTRGQQVTLSCSPISGHRSVSWYQQTPGQGLQFLFEYFSETQRNKGNFPGRFSGRQFSNSRSEMNVSTLELGDSALYLCASSSQAGGTGELFFGEGSRLTVL.

The chain is built from TRBV6-5 and TRBJ1-1, with D tentatively TRBD1 (6 bases). The CDR3 has 14 amino acids. The germline V gene encodes CDR1 MNHEY and CDR2 SVGAGI. Trimming shortened V by 4 bases and J by 1 base, and 10 bases separated the two germline ends. The CDR3 coding sequence is TGTGCCAGCAGTTTCTTGGACAGGAACACTGAAGCTTTCTTT. It specifies CASSFLDRNTEAFF.

This clone was observed a few times. The chain uses TRBV3-1 (or the pseudogene TRBV3-2) and TRBJ1-6; no reliable D call. The germline V and J ends were trimmed by 2 bases and 8 bases, with 13 bases remaining between them. The CDR3 contains 15 residues. Germline CDR1 reads LGHDT; CDR2 reads YNNKEL (reference sequence). The CDR3 sequence: CASSQNTAGYSPLHF. CDR3 sequence (DNA): TGTGCCAGCAGCCAAAATACAGCTGGCTATTCACCCCTCCACTTT.

Comments on this clone: This same CDR3 is encoded by further DNA sequences in the sample. The gene calls are TRBV29-1 and TRBJ2-3; D is undetermined. The V end lost 2 bases, the J end lost 1 base, and 4 bases lay between the germline ends. There are 12 residues in the CDR3. The germline CDR1 and CDR2 sequences are SQVTM and ANQGSEA. The CDR3 region has the DNA TGCAGCGTTGAACGGGGCACAGATACGCAGTATTTT. Protein sequence: CSVERGTDTQYF.

The V and J genes are TRBV29-1 and TRBJ1-2, with TRBD1 matching over 8 bases. Germline trimming cut 6 bases from V and 4 bases from J; bases unmatched to any gene: 7. Germline lookup yields CDR1 SQVTM and CDR2 ANQGSEA. This CDR3 comprises 13 residues. In nucleotides, the CDR3 is TGCAGCGTAGGCACGGGACAGGCCTATGGCTACACCTTC. Its protein is CSVGTGQAYGYTF.

The chain employs TRBV20-1 and TRBJ2-5, with 9 bases lining up with TRBD1. Germline values: CDR1 DFQATT, CDR2 SNEGSKA (reference sequence). CDR3 length equals 15 residues. Trimming cost V 3 bases and J 4 bases; bases outside gene matches: 9. The CDR3 loop reads CSASLPGQGLETQYF. CDR3 nucleotide sequence: TGCAGTGCTAGTTTACCGGGACAGGGTTTAGAGACCCAGTACTTC.

The rearrangement joins TRBV5-4 to TRBJ1-1, with a possible D match to TRBD1 (5 bases). The CDR3 totals 16 residues. Trimming pared 3 bases from V and 1 base from J, leaving 16 bases between. The germline V gene has CDR1 SGHNT and CDR2 YYREEE (reference sequence). The CDR3 sequence: CASSSAKKGQNTEAFF. CDR3 nucleotides: TGTGCCAGCAGCTCCGCCAAAAAAGGACAGAACACTGAAGCTTTCTTT.

The chain's CDR3 is CASSSRSQDGYTF. The CDR3 nucleotides read TGTGCCAGCAGCTCCCGTTCCCAGGATGGCTACACCTTC. The rearrangement links TRBV7-3 to TRBJ1-2; D remains ambiguous. Germline V gene lookup returns CDR1 SGHTA and CDR2 FQGTGA. The CDR3 has 13 residues. Trimming removed 4 bases at V and 6 bases at J, with 12 bases between.

This sequence joins TRBV4-1 and TRBJ1-1; TRBD1 agrees at 7 bases. Germline V gene sequence: CDR1 MGHRA, CDR2 YSYEKL. CDR3 length: 15 residues. Germline trimming cut 5 bases from V and 0 bases from J; bases unmatched to any gene: 6. The CDR3 sequence is CASSYTGTVNTEAFF. CDR3 nucleotide sequence: TGCGCCAGCAGCTATACCGGGACAGTGAACACTGAAGCTTTCTTT.

This sequence joins TRBV5-1 and TRBJ2-7; 7 bases are shared with TRBD1. V dropped 4 bases and J dropped 5; count of bases not matched to a gene: 6. Germline CDR1 reads SGHRS; CDR2 reads YFSETQ. This CDR3 spans 13 amino acids. CDR3 DNA sequence: TGCGCCAGCAGCCTGAGGGACAGCAACGAGCAGTACTTC. This codes for CASSLRDSNEQYF.

The rearrangement joins TRBV10-2 to TRBJ1-2; D call uncertain. CDR3 length: 12 amino acids. CDR1 and CDR2 from the germline V gene are WSHSY and SAAADI. Between the trimmed V and J ends, which lost 3 bases and 5 bases, there was a span of 7 bases. The CDR3 protein is CASSEKEYGYTF. The DNA for the CDR3 is TGCGCCAGCAGTGAAAAGGAGTATGGCTACACCTTC.